Shown below are 11 T cell receptor beta chains from a single sample sequenced in a study of cytotoxic CD8 clonotypes in ibrutinib-treated CLL. Repertoires were generated with immunoSEQ multiplex PCR, while TCRdb's copy carries only in-frame clones and drops some. The table records about 58,000 clones, approximately 75% of them present only once. Specimen: PBMCs, collected after 12 months of ibrutinib treatment. These receptors were collected from a human donor with chronic lymphocytic leukemia.

This chain links TRBV15 with TRBJ1-5, with D perhaps matching TRBD1 (5 bases). Germline V gene lookup returns CDR1 LNHNV and CDR2 YYDKDF (reference sequence). CDR3 length: 15 residues. The V gene lost 0 bases and the J gene lost 4 bases, with 10 bases spanning the gap. CDR3 amino acids: CATSREGPGNQPQHF. The CDR3 bases are TGTGCCACCAGCAGAGAGGGGCCGGGTAATCAGCCCCAGCATTTT.

In nucleotides, the CDR3 is TGTGCCACCAGCAGAGTTCCCCCAGGGGGCGGCACCGGGGAGCTGTTTTTT. Protein: CATSRVPPGGGTGELFF. The chain is built from TRBV15 and TRBJ2-2; TRBD1 matches 8 bases. The germline V gene encodes CDR1 LNHNV and CDR2 YYDKDF (reference sequence). The CDR3 has 17 residues. The V segment lost 1 base and the J segment 4 bases; nucleotides outside the gene matches: 8.

This clone was seen a single time. V is TRBV18 and J is TRBJ1-5; D is ambiguous. The CDR3 extends over 14 amino acids. The germline CDR1 and CDR2 sequences are KGHSH and LQKENI. Trimming stripped 3 bases from V and 4 bases from J, with 10 bases between. CDR3 sequence: CASSPEKANQPQHF. CDR3 DNA: TGTGCCAGCTCACCCGAAAAAGCGAATCAGCCCCAGCATTTT.

The V call is TRBV5-4, the J call TRBJ2-4, with 13 bases lining up with TRBD2. In germline, CDR1 is SGHNT, CDR2 YYREEE (reference sequence). Unmatched junction bases numbered 3, after V lost 4 bases and J lost 8 bases. This CDR3 comprises 14 residues. DNA of the CDR3: TGTGCCAGCAGCGCTGGACTAGCGGGAGACATTCAGTACTTC. Translated: CASSAGLAGDIQYF.

This clone was picked up a small number of times. The V call is TRBV7-2, the J call TRBJ2-5, with D perhaps assigned TRBD1 or TRBD2 (6 bases each). Trimming shortened V by 5 bases and J by 3 bases, and 13 bases separated the two germline ends. The CDR3 totals 14 residues. Germline V CDR1 and CDR2: SGHTA, FQGNSA. DNA for the CDR3: TGTGCCAGCAGCCGAGGGGGAGGTGAAGAGACCCAGTACTTC. This sequence encodes CASSRGGGEETQYF. The full variable domain, its missing parts supplied by reference TRBV7-2 and TRBJ2-5, is GAGVSQSPSNKVTEKGKDVELRCDPISGHTALYWYRQSLGQGLEFLIYFQGNSAPDKSGLPSDRFSAERTGGSVSTLTIQRTQQEDSAVYLCASSRGGGEETQYFGPGTRLLVL.

This clone was seen ten or more times. The chain uses TRBV2 and TRBJ2-7; 7 bases line up with TRBD2. CDR1 SNHLY and CDR2 FYNNEI come from the germline V gene. The CDR3 has 12 amino acids. V gave up 6 bases and J gave up 5 bases; unmatched junction bases: 4. CDR3 amino acids: CASSWGGNEQYF. The CDR3 bases are TGTGCCAGCAGCTGGGGGGGAAACGAGCAGTACTTC.

This clone showed up just a few times. CDR3 amino acids: CAWTDRGADTQYF. The CDR3 nucleotides read TGTGCCTGGACCGACAGGGGGGCAGATACGCAGTATTTT. The J gene is TRBJ2-3, the V gene TRBV30; 9 bases map to TRBD1. The CDR3 loop spans 13 amino acids. J was trimmed by 4 bases and V by 4 bases; bases with no gene match: 3. The V gene's germline CDR1 is GTSNPN and CDR2 SVGIG (reference sequence).

V is TRBV5-1 and J is TRBJ1-2, with 7 positions matching TRBD1. Per germline, CDR1 SGHRS and CDR2 YFSETQ. Germline trimming cut 4 bases from V and 7 bases from J; bases unmatched to any gene: 7. The CDR3 sequence is 13 residues long. The CDR3 protein is CASSLRQGAGYTF. The CDR3 nucleotides are TGCGCCAGCAGCCTACGACAGGGCGCTGGCTACACCTTC.

Notes on this clone: Since no conserved phenylalanine or tryptophan closes the CDR3, a read error is the likely cause. No DNA is shown, since the ends of the CDR3 on it are uncertain; the CDR3 is the one TCRdb lists. This rearrangement joins TRBV21-1 to TRBJ2-4; TRBD2, the D gene given by the table, was not confirmed from the DNA. TRBV21-1 is a pseudogene. With termini counted, the CDR3 has 10 amino acids. The CDR3 sequence: CASSNQRHLA.

V usage is TRBV30 and J usage is TRBJ2-1; 8 bases match TRBD2. Germline V gives CDR1 GTSNPN, CDR2 SVGIG (reference sequence). This CDR3 contains 16 residues. With V trimmed by 1 base and J by 1 base, 6 bases remained unmatched. Here the CDR3 DNA reads TGTGCCTGGAGTGCGGGAGGACTAGCTTCCTACAATGAGCAGTTCTTC. Amino acids: CAWSAGGLASYNEQFF. The whole variable domain, filled in from reference TRBV30 and TRBJ2-1, reads SQTIHQWPATLVQPVGSPLSLECTVEGTSNPNLYWYRQAAGRGLQLLFYSVGIGQISSEVPQNLSASRPQDRQFILSSKKLLLSDSGFYLCAWSAGGLASYNEQFFGPGTRLTVL.

The CDR3 bases are TGTGCCAGCAGCCAACCCTCTAGCGGGAGTAAATACGAGCAGTACTTC. Translating it yields CASSQPSSGSKYEQYF. The V gene is TRBV4-2, the J gene TRBJ2-7, with 10 bases aligning to TRBD2. This CDR3 contains 16 residues. V lost 2 bases, J lost 4 bases, and 8 bases stayed unmatched. CDR1 is LGHNA, CDR2 YNFKEQ, per germline.